What follows are 7 T cell receptor beta chains derived from one specimen sequenced in a study of T cell responses to AZD1222 COVID-19 vaccine. TCRdb's copy holds only in-frame clones and misses some; the assay was immunoSEQ multiplex PCR. This table holds about 110,000 clones, 92% found once. The source material was peripheral blood, sampled 28 days after the second AZD1222 dose. All receptors derive from an adult who received the AZD1222 COVID-19 vaccine.

For this clone: The germline gene is not matched at one end of the junction; a read error may be the cause. The chain recombines TRBV5-6 with TRBJ1-1; maybe TRBD1 (5 bases). CDR3 size: 13 residues. Germline CDR1 reads SGHDT; CDR2 reads YYEEEE. CDR3 in amino acids: CASSTPRRPGVRF. Here the CDR3 DNA reads TGTGCCAGCAGCACCCCTAGGCGGCCGGGGGTTCGTTTT.

The chain is built from TRBV5-4 and TRBJ1-6; D might be TRBD1 (5 bases). CDR3 length: 17 residues. V lost 0 bases and J lost 2, with 12 bases in between. The germline CDR1 and CDR2 sequences are SGHNT and YYREEE (reference sequence). DNA for the CDR3: TGTGCCAGCAGCTTGGTACAAGGGGTCCCCTATAATTCACCCCTCCACTTT. It translates to CASSLVQGVPYNSPLHF.

The V call is TRBV7-8, the J call TRBJ1-3, with 10 bases matching TRBD1. The CDR3 covers 16 residues. The V and J ends lost 5 bases and 4 bases, in that order; junction bases with no gene match: 8. Germline V CDR1 and CDR2: SGHVS, FQNEAQ. CDR3 sequence (DNA): TGTGCCAGCAGCCCCCGGGACAGGGGAGGAGGAAACACCATATATTTT. Translating it yields CASSPRDRGGGNTIYF. Filled out from reference TRBV7-8 and TRBJ1-3, the complete variable domain reads GAGVSQSPRYKVAKRGQDVALRCDPISGHVSLFWYQQALGQGPEFLTYFQNEAQLDKSGLPSDRFFAERPEGSVSTLKIQRTQQEDSAVYLCASSPRDRGGGNTIYFGEGSWLTVV.

The chain uses TRBV3-1 (or the pseudogene TRBV3-2) and TRBJ2-1, with TRBD2 as a possible D gene (5 bases). Trimming took 7 bases from V and 0 from J, leaving 16 bases between them. The CDR3 is made up of 16 amino acids. CDR1 is LGHDT, CDR2 YNNKEL, per germline (reference sequence). CDR3 amino acids: CASTLKRGSSYNEQFF. The DNA of the CDR3 is TGTGCCAGCACCCTGAAAAGAGGGAGCTCCTACAATGAGCAGTTCTTC.

The chain couples TRBV28 to TRBJ2-7, with D possibly matching TRBD2 (5 bases). The CDR3 extends over 12 amino acids. The germline V and J ends were trimmed by 7 bases and 5 bases, with 12 bases remaining between them. The germline V gene encodes CDR1 MDHEN and CDR2 SYDVKM. The CDR3 sequence: CASTPPGDEQYF. The CDR3 bases are TGTGCCAGCACCCCCCCCGGGGACGAGCAGTACTTC.

The chain has TRBV19 and TRBJ2-1; the D is unclear. This CDR3 is 16 amino acids long. Per the germline V gene, CDR1 is LNHDA and CDR2 is SQIVND (reference sequence). The ends were cut back, 4 bases at V and 0 bases at J, with 13 bases in the middle. The CDR3 here is CASSTSNGSSYNEQFF. CDR3 DNA: TGTGCCAGTAGTACCTCTAACGGAAGCTCCTACAATGAGCAGTTCTTC.

The J gene is TRBJ2-2, the V gene TRBV9; 8 bases map to TRBD2. With 0 bases clipped from V and 1 base from J, the junction kept 2 bases outside the gene matches. This CDR3 is 16 amino acids long. Germline CDR1 is SGDLS and CDR2 is YYNGEE. The CDR3 region has the DNA TGTGCCAGCAGCGTAGTGGCGGGGGGGAACACCGGGGAGCTGTTTTTT. It yields the protein CASSVVAGGNTGELFF.